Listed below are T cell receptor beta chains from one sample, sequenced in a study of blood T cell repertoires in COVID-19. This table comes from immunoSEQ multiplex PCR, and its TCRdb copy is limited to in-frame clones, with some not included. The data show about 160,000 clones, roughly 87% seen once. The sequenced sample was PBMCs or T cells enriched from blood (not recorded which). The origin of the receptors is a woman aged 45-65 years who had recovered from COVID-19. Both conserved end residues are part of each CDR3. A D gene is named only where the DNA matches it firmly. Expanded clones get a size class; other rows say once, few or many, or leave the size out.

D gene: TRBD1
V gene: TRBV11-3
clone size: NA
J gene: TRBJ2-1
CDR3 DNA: TGTGCCAGCAGCTTAGGGGGACAGGGACAGGGAGAGCAGTTCTTC
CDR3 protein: CASSLGGQGQGEQFF

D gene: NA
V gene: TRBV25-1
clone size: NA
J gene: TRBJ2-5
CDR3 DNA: TGTGCCAGCAGTGAAAGGGGTGGGGAGACCCAGTACTTC
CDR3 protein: CASSERGGETQYF

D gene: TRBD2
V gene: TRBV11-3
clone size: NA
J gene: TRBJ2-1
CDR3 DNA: TGTGCCAGCAGCGGACTAGCGGATGAGCAGTTCTTC
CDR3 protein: CASSGLADEQFF

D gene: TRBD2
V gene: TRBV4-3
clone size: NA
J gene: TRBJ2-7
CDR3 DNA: TGCGCCAGCAGCCAAGATGTAGCGGGAGTCGGTAGGCAGTACTTC
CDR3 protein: CASSQDVAGVGRQYF

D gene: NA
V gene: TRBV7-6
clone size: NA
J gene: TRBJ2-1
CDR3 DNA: TGTGCCAGCAGCTTAGGGGGTCGGGGGAACAATGAGCAGTTCTTC
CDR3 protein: CASSLGGRGNNEQFF

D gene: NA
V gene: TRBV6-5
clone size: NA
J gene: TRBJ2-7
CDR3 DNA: TGTGCCACCACCGGACGGGGGACAGCGGGCTACGAGCAGTACTTC
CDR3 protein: CATTGRGTAGYEQYF

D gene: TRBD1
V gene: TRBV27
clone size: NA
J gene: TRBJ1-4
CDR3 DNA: TGTGCCAGCAGCCGCAAGACAGGGGTAGGGAATGAAAAACTGTTTTTT
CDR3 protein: CASSRKTGVGNEKLFF

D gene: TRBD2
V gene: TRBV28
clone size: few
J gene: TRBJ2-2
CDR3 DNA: TGTGCCAGCAGTTTCGGCGGGAGAGGTGCCGGGGAGCTGTTTTTT
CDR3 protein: CASSFGGRGAGELFF

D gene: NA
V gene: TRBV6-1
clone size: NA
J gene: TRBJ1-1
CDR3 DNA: TGTGCCAGCAGTGACAGTCCTGAAGCTTTCTTT
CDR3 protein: CASSDSPEAFF

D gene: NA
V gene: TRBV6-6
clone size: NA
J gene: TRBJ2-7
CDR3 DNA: TGTGCCAGCAGGGGGGACAACTCCTACGAGCAGTACTTC
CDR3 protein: CASRGDNSYEQYF

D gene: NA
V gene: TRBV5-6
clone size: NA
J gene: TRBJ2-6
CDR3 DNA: TGTGCCAGCAGCCCGCCCTGGACAGTCGACAACTCTGGGGCCAACGTCCTGACTTTC
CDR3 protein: CASSPPWTVDNSGANVLTF

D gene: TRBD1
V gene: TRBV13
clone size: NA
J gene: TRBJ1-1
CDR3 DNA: TGTGCCAGCAGCTTCCAAGGGACAGTAAGGGGGAACACTGAAGCTTTCTTT
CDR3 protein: CASSFQGTVRGNTEAFF

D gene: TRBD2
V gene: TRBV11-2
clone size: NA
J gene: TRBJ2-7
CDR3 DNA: TGTGCCAGCACCCTGGGGACTAGCGTATACGAGCAGTACTTC
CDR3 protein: CASTLGTSVYEQYF

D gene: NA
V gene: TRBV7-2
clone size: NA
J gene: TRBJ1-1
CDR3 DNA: TGTGCCAGCAGCTTAATCCCAGGAACCATTGAAGCTTTCTTT
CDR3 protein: CASSLIPGTIEAFF

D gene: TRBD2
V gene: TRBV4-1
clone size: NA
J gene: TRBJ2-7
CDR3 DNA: TGCGCCAGCAGCCAAGCTAGCGGGACTCCCAATCGGGAGCAGTACTTC
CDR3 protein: CASSQASGTPNREQYF

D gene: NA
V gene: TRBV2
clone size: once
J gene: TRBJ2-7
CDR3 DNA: TGTGCCAGCAGTGAACAGGGTAGCTCCTACGAGCAGTACTTC
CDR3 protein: CASSEQGSSYEQYF

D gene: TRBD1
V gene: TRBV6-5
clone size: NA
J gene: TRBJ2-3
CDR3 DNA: TGTGCCAGCAGTTGGGACAGGGGGGCAGATACGCAGTATTTT
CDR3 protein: CASSWDRGADTQYF

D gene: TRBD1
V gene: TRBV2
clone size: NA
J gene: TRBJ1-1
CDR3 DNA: TGTGCCAGCAGTTACCCAGGGGGCACTGAAGCTTTCTTT
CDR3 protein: CASSYPGGTEAFF

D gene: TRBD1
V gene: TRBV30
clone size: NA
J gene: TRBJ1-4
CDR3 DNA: TGTGCCTGGAGTGGACAGGGCGGGTATGAAAAACTGTTTTTT
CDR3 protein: CAWSGQGGYEKLFF

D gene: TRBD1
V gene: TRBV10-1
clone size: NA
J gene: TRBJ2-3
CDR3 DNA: TGCGCCAGCGGGACAGCCTCCACAGATACGCAGTATTTT
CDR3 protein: CASGTASTDTQYF

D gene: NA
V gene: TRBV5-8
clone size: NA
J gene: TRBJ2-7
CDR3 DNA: TGTGCCAGCACCCTGACATTCGGCTACGAGCAGTACTTC
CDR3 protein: CASTLTFGYEQYF

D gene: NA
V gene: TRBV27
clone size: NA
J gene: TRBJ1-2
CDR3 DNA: TGTGCCAGCAGTTCCGGGGGAGAGGACTATGGCTACACCTTC
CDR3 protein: CASSSGGEDYGYTF

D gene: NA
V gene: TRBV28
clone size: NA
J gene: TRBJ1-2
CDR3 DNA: TGTGCCAGCAGTTCCCGCCCCGGGGGGCTGTTCGTTCATGGCTACACCTTC
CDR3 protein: CASSSRPGGLFVHGYTF

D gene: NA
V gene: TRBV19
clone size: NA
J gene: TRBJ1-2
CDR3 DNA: TGTGCCAGTAGTATGGTACAGGCTCTCAACTATGGCTACACCTTC
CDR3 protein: CASSMVQALNYGYTF

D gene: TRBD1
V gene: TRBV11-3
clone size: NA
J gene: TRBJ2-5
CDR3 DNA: TGTGCCAGCAGTTCGGGACAGGGACTCCAGTACTTC
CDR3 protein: CASSSGQGLQYF

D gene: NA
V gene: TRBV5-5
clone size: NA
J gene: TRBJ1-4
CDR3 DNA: TGTGCCAGCAGCTCGGGCGGGGGAATCGAAAAACTGTTTTTT
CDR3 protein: CASSSGGGIEKLFF

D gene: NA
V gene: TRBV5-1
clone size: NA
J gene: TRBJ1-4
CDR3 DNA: TGCGCCAGCAGCTTGGTAGGGGGACCTAATGAAAAACTGTTTTTT
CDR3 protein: CASSLVGGPNEKLFF

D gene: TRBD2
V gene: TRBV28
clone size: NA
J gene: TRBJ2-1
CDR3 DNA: TGTGCCAGCAGCCAGCTACTAGCGGTATCCTACAATGAGCAGTTCTTC
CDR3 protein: CASSQLLAVSYNEQFF

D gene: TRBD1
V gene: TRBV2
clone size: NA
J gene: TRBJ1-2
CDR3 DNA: TGTGCCAGCAGTAGACAGGGGGCTAAAAGCTATGGCTACACCTTC
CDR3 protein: CASSRQGAKSYGYTF

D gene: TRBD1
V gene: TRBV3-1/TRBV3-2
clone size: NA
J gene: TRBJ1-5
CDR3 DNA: TGTGCCAGCGGACAGGGTATTAATCAGCCCCAGCATTTT
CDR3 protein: CASGQGINQPQHF

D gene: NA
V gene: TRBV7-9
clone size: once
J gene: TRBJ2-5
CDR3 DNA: TGTGCCAGCAGCTTGGGAGGAAAAGAGACCCAGTACTTC
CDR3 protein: CASSLGGKETQYF

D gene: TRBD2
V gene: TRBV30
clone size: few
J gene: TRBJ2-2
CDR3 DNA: TGTGCCTGGACCACCCTAGCGGGAGGGAAGCTGTTTTTT
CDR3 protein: CAWTTLAGGKLFF

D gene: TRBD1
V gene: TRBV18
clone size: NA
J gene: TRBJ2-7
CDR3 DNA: TGTGCCAGCTCACCTTCGTGGACAGGGGGTGAAGAGCAGTACTTC
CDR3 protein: CASSPSWTGGEEQYF

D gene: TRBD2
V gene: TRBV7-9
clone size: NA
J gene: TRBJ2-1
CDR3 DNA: TGTGCCAGCAGCTTAGGGCTAGCGGGAGAGGGTGAGCAGTTCTTC
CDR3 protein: CASSLGLAGEGEQFF

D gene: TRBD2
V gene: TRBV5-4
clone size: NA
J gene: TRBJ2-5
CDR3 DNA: TGTGCCAGCAGCTCTAGCGGGGGTCGGGAGACCCAGTACTTC
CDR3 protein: CASSSSGGRETQYF

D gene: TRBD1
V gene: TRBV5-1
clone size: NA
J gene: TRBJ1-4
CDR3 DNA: TGCGCCAGCAGCTTCGAGCTTCGGGACAGAAAGATAGCACCTAATGAAAAACTGTTTTTT
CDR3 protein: CASSFELRDRKIAPNEKLFF

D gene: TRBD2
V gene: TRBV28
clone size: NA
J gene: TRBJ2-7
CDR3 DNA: TGTGCCAGCAGTCCACGGACTAGTGGGGGGTTGGACGAGCAGTACTTC
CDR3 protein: CASSPRTSGGLDEQYF

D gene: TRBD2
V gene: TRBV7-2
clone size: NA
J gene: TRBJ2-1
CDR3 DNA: TGTGCCAGCAGACTCCTAGCGGGAGTCAATGAGCAGTTCTTC
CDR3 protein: CASRLLAGVNEQFF

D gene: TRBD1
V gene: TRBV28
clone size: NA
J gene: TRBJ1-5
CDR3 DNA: TGTGCCAGCAGTTTAGACAGGGGGCTGGAACAGCCCCAGCATTTT
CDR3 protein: CASSLDRGLEQPQHF

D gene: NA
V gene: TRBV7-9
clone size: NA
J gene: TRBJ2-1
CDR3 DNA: TGTGCCAGCAGCTTAGGGGCCGACAATGAGCAGTTCTTC
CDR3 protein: CASSLGADNEQFF

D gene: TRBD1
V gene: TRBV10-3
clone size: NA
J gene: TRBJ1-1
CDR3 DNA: TGTGCCATCAGTGCGACAGGGGGCGGGACTGAAGCTTTCTTT
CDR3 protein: CAISATGGGTEAFF

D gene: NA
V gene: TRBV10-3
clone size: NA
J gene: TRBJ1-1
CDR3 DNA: TGTGCCATCAGTGTACAGGGGAACACTGAAGCTTTCTTT
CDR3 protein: CAISVQGNTEAFF

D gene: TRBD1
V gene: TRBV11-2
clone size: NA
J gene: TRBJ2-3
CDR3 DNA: TGTGCCAGCAGCCTAGGAGGGACAGGGGCGGCGGATACGCAGTATTTT
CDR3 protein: CASSLGGTGAADTQYF

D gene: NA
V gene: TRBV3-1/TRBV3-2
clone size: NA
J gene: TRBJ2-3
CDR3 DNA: TGTGCCAGCAGCCAAGAGAAGGGGTATACGCAGTATTTT
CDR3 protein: CASSQEKGYTQYF

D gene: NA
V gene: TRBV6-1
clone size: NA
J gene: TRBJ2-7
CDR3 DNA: TGTGCCAGCAGTGAACCAGGGTCCAGCTCCTACGAGCAGTACTTC
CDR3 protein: CASSEPGSSSYEQYF

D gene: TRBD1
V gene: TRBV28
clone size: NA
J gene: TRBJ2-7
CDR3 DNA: TGTGCCAGCAGTGAGCCGGGACAGGGTCGCTACGAGCAGTACTTC
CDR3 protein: CASSEPGQGRYEQYF

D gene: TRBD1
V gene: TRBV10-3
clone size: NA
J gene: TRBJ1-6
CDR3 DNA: TGTGCCATCAGGGACAGGGGAGAATCACCCCTCCACTTT
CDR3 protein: CAIRDRGESPLHF

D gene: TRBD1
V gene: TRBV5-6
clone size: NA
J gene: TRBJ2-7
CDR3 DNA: TGTGCCAGTTTTAAACTGGGACAGACGAGGCCCTACGAGCAGTACTTC
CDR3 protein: CASFKLGQTRPYEQYF

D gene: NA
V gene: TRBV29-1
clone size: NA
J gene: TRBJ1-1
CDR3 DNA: TGCAGCGCGGGACACCCGAACACTGAAGCTTTCTTT
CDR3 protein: CSAGHPNTEAFF

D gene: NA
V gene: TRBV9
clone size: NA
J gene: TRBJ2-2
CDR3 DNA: TGTGCCAGCAGCGTAGCGGCTCGGCGGACCGGGGAGCTGTTTTTT
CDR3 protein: CASSVAARRTGELFF

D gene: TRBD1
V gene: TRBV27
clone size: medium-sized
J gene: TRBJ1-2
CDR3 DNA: TGTGCCAGCAGGGTACAGGGGGCGAACTATGGCTACACCTTC
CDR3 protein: CASRVQGANYGYTF

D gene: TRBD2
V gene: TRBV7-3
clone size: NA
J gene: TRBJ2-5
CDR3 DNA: TGTGCCAGCAGCCCCCGGACTAGCGGGAAGGGGGAGACCCAGTACTTC
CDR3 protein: CASSPRTSGKGETQYF

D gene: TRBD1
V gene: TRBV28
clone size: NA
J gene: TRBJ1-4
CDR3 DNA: TGTGCCAGCAGGGGACAGGGGGCGACAACTAATGAAAAACTGTTTTTT
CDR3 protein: CASRGQGATTNEKLFF